This record concerns one T cell receptor beta chain sequence. Its antigen is not identified. The data stem from a study of T-cell memory formation after mild COVID-19. Findings of the study overall: Later expanders leaned toward CD4+, whereas clones contracting from day 15 to 85 were balanced CD4/CD8. Pre-infection memory carried some responding clones, suggesting that cross-reactive memory joined.

The 5'RACE method, run with constant-segment primers, produced TCR alpha and TCR beta cDNA libraries (carrying sample barcodes and UMIs). TCRdb fed the 5' RACE reads into MiXCR, producing one record per CDR3 protein. The sample includes a few hundred thousand distinct CDR3 sequences, 20% to 25% of them seen just once. CDR1 and CDR2 (germline): SEHNR, FQNEAQ (reference sequence). The CDR3 length is 14 residues. Trimming removed 3 bases at V and 5 bases at J, with 13 bases between. The sequence came from a man younger than 35 who had mild COVID-19 (a few samples of this study predate the infection). Cell type and time point are not known. The V call is TRBV7-9, the J call TRBJ1-2; tentatively, D is TRBD1 (5 bases). The sample was PBMCs or a T cell subset sorted from them (not recorded which). CDR3 amino acids: CASSFGAGRYGYTF. The DNA of the CDR3 is TGTGCCAGCAGCTTCGGGGCGGGAAGATATGGCTACACCTTC.